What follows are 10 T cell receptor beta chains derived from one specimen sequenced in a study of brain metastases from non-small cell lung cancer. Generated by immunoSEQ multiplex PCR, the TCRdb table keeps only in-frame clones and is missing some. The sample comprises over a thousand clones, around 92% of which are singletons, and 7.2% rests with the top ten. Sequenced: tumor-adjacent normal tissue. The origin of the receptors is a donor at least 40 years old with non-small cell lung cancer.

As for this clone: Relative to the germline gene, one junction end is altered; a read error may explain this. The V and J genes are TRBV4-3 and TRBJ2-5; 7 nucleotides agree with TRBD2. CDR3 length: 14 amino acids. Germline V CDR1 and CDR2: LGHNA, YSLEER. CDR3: CASSYGQGGKTQYF. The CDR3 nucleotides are TGCGCCAGCAGCTACGGGCAGGGAGGGAAGACCCAATACTTC.

CDR3 protein: CASSKQGLVYIQYF. For the CDR3, the DNA is TGTGCCAGCAGCAAACAGGGGTTGGTATACATTCAGTACTTC. The rearrangement links TRBV27 to TRBJ2-4; TRBD1 aligns across 7 bases. V shed 6 bases and J 8 bases; nucleotides not matched to a gene: 10. The germline gives CDR1 MNHEY, CDR2 SMNVEV (reference sequence). CDR3 size: 14 residues.

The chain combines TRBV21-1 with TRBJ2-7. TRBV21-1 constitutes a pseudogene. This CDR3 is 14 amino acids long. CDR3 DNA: TGTGCCAGCAGCAAAGTTCGATCTTCCTACGAGCAGTACTTC. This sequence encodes CASSKVRSSYEQYF.

The chain's CDR3 is CASGDSLTYEQYF. The CDR3 coding sequence is TGTGCCAGTGGAGACAGCCTTACCTACGAGCAGTACTTC. V usage is TRBV12-3 or TRBV12-4 and J usage is TRBJ2-7; weak D call: TRBD1 (5 bases). The CDR3 runs 13 residues. Trimming pared 9 bases from V and 2 bases from J, leaving 14 bases between.

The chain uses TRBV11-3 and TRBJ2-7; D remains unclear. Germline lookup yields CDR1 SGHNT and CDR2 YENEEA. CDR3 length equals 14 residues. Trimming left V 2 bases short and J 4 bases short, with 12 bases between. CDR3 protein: CASSLCNEVYEQYF. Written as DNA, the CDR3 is TGTGCCAGCAGCTTATGTAACGAGGTTTACGAGCAGTACTTC.

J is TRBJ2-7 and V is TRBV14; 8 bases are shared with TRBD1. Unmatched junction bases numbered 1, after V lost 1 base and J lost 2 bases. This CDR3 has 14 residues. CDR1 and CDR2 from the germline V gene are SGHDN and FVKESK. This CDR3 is CASSQGTGTYEQYF. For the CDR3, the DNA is TGTGCCAGCAGCCAAGGGACAGGGACCTACGAGCAGTACTTC.

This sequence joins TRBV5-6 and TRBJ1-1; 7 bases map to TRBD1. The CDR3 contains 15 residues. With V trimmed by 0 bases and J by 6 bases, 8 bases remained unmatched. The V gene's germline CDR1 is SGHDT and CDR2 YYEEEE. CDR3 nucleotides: TGTGCCAGCAGCTTGGGGGGGACAGTAGGGGCTGAAGCTTTCTTT. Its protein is CASSLGGTVGAEAFF.

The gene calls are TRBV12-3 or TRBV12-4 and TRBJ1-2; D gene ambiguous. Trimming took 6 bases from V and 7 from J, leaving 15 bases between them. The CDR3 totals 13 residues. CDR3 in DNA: TGTGCCAGCAGGGGAACAGCAGACCGTGGCTACACCTTC. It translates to CASRGTADRGYTF.

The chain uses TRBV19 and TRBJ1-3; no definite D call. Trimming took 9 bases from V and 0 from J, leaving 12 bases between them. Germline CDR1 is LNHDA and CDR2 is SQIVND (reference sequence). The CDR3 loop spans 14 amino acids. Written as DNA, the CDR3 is TGTGCCAGCCGAAAGGTCGTCTCTGGAAACACCATATATTTT. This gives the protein CASRKVVSGNTIYF. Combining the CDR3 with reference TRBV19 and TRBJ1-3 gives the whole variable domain DGGITQSPKYLFRKEGQNVTLSCEQNLNHDAMYWYRQDPGQGLRLIYYSQIVNDFQKGDIAEGYSVSREKKESFPLTVTSAQKNPTAFYLCASRKVVSGNTIYFGEGSWLTVV.

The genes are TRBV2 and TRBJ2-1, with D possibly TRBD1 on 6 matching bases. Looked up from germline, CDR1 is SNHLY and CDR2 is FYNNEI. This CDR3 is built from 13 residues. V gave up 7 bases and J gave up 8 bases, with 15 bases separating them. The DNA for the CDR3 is TGTGCCAGCACCCAGGGGCTAGTGGATGAGCAGTTCTTC. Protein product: CASTQGLVDEQFF.